These 17 T cell receptor beta chains were all obtained from the same sample, sequenced in a study of PD-L1 blockade in urothelial cancer. The protocol was immunoSEQ multiplex PCR, while the TCRdb copy is restricted to in-frame clones and leaves out a portion. The sample consists of about 36,000 clones, about a third of them appearing once. The sequencing used tumor tissue, collected before atezolizumab (anti-PD-L1) treatment. These receptors all stem from a man aged 55 to 70 with urothelial cancer.

This clone was observed a handful of times. The CDR3 spells CASSDYRETQYF. DNA of the CDR3: TGTGCCAGCAGTGATTACAGGGAGACCCAGTACTTC. This rearrangement joins TRBV6-7 to TRBJ2-5; D is perhaps TRBD1 (5 bases). TRBV6-7 counts as an open reading frame of uncertain function. This CDR3 spans 12 amino acids. The ends were cut back, 5 bases at V and 5 bases at J, with 9 bases in the middle.

The CDR3 DNA reads as TGTGCCGGTAGTATTAAACAGGATAATTCACCCCTCCACTTT. This sequence encodes CAGSIKQDNSPLHF. The V and J genes are TRBV30 and TRBJ1-6, with a tentative D call TRBD1 (5 bases). The CDR3 spans 14 residues. Trimming pared 8 bases from V and 5 bases from J, leaving 16 bases between. Germline CDR1 reads GTSNPN; CDR2 reads SVGIG (reference sequence). The complete variable domain, with remaining parts taken from reference TRBV30 and TRBJ1-6, reads SQTIHQWPATLVQPVGSPLSLECTVEGTSNPNLYWYRQAAGRGLQLLFYSVGIGQISSEVPQNLSASRPQDRQFILSSKKLLLSDSGFYLCAGSIKQDNSPLHFGNGTRLTVT.

This clone was counted many times. This chain connects TRBV9 to TRBJ1-4; 8 bases line up with TRBD1. With 3 bases clipped from V and 6 bases from J, the junction kept 13 bases outside the gene matches. CDR1 and CDR2 from the germline V gene are SGDLS and YYNGEE. The CDR3 spans 17 residues. The CDR3 region is CASSDRQGTAPYEKLFF. For the CDR3, the DNA is TGTGCCAGCAGCGACCGACAGGGGACAGCCCCCTATGAAAAACTGTTTTTT.

The V call is TRBV25-1, the J call TRBJ1-6; unclear D gene. The CDR3 length is 12 residues. The germline CDR1 and CDR2 sequences are MGHDK and SYGVNS. Deletions cut 7 bases from V and 7 bases from J, with 8 bases between. The CDR3 loop reads CASTEGNSPLHF. The CDR3 bases are TGTGCCAGCACAGAGGGAAATTCACCCCTCCACTTT.

There are a few counts of this clone. The rearrangement links TRBV5-1 to TRBJ1-1; 8 nucleotides align to TRBD1. V shed 2 bases and J 4 bases; nucleotides not matched to a gene: 7. This CDR3 region has 15 residues. Germline V gene sequence: CDR1 SGHRS, CDR2 YFSETQ. As DNA, the CDR3 is TGCGCCAGCAGCTTTCCAGGGGGCGGGGGCACTGAAGCTTTCTTT. This translates into CASSFPGGGGTEAFF.

The chain employs TRBV6-8 and TRBJ2-2; D ambiguous. The CDR3 has 16 amino acids. CDR1 is MNHGY and CDR2 is SAAAGT in the germline V gene. V lost 5 bases, J lost 7 bases, and 20 bases lay in between. The DNA of the CDR3 is TGTGCCAGCAGTGGACGACTGACTGCAACGAACGGGGAGCTGTTTTTT. It specifies CASSGRLTATNGELFF.

V gene TRBV18 combines with J gene TRBJ2-1; 9 nucleotides match TRBD2. The ends lost 0 bases at V and 9 bases at J; junction bases unmatched: 9. This CDR3 is 16 amino acids long. Per germline, CDR1 KGHSH and CDR2 LQKENI. This CDR3 reads CASSPPFGLAGTEQFF. The CDR3 DNA reads as TGTGCCAGCTCACCACCCTTTGGGCTAGCGGGAACTGAGCAGTTCTTC.

This sequence joins TRBV6-8 and TRBJ1-3; D is unresolved. This CDR3 is built from 12 residues. Germline values: CDR1 MNHGY, CDR2 SAAAGT. V lost 6 bases to trimming and J lost 4 bases, with 7 bases between them. CDR3 nucleotide sequence: TGTGCCAGCAGGGCAGAAGGAAACACCATATATTTT. It specifies CASRAEGNTIYF.

The V call is TRBV19, the J call TRBJ1-5, with TRBD1 as a possible D gene (6 bases). The CDR3 covers 14 residues. CDR1 is LNHDA, CDR2 SQIVND, per germline (reference sequence). V gave up 7 bases and J gave up 1 base, with 11 bases separating them. The CDR3 is CASNRVVSNQPQHF. In nucleotides, the CDR3 is TGTGCCAGTAACAGGGTCGTGAGCAATCAGCCCCAGCATTTT.

This rearrangement joins TRBV11-3 to TRBJ2-1; tentatively, D is TRBD1 (6 bases). Trimming pared 3 bases from V and 2 bases from J, leaving 14 bases between. This CDR3 has 16 amino acids. Germline V CDR1 and CDR2: SGHNT, YENEEA. DNA of the CDR3: TGTGCCAGCAGCTTGGGGGCTAGGCTCACCTACAATGAGCAGTTCTTC. Its translation is CASSLGARLTYNEQFF.

CDR3 protein: CASSRDSPMGSSGNTIYF. The DNA of the CDR3 is TGTGCCAGCTCACGGGACAGTCCCATGGGGAGCTCTGGAAACACCATATATTTT. The V and J genes are TRBV18 and TRBJ1-3; 7 bases map to TRBD1. The CDR3 spans 18 residues. From germline, CDR1 is KGHSH and CDR2 LQKENI. The trim removed 4 bases at V and 0 bases at J, leaving 12 bases unmatched.

In this sample, this clone turned up a few times. V and J are TRBV27 and TRBJ2-7; 13 bases line up with TRBD2. V trimming: 5 bases; J trimming: 3 bases; junction bases outside the gene matches: 4. There are 15 residues in the CDR3. The germline gives CDR1 MNHEY, CDR2 SMNVEV (reference sequence). CDR3 sequence: CASSAGLAGLYEQYF. In DNA form, the CDR3 reads TGTGCCAGCAGTGCGGGACTAGCGGGACTCTACGAGCAGTACTTC.

This clone was counted ten times or more. The chain recombines TRBV28 with TRBJ2-7; D is possibly TRBD1 or TRBD2 (5 bases each). There are 13 residues in the CDR3. Per germline, CDR1 MDHEN and CDR2 SYDVKM. The V and J ends lost 5 bases and 3 bases respectively, with 11 bases between them. CDR3 in DNA: TGTGCCAGCAGTCGGGGCCAAATCTACGAGCAGTACTTC. Its protein product is CASSRGQIYEQYF.

A few counts support this clone. The V call is TRBV6-7, the J call TRBJ2-3; D is uncertain. TRBV6-7 is filed as an ORF, its function uncertain. The CDR3 covers 11 residues. The ends were cut back, 2 bases at V and 5 bases at J, with 2 bases in the middle. Here the CDR3 reads CASSYKDTQYF. In DNA, the CDR3 is TGTGCCAGCAGTTACAAAGATACGCAGTATTTT.

The sample holds a few counts of this clone. This chain links TRBV9 with TRBJ2-4; TRBD1 agrees at 7 bases. This CDR3 contains 14 residues. Germline assignment: CDR1 SGDLS and CDR2 YYNGEE. Losses at the gene ends were 6 bases for V and 7 bases for J; bases not matched to a gene: 10. The CDR3 loop reads CASMQGPQGNIQYF. The CDR3 nucleotides read TGTGCCAGCATGCAGGGGCCACAGGGGAACATTCAGTACTTC.

This clone turned up a few times. The chain recombines TRBV28 with TRBJ2-3; tentatively, D is TRBD1 or TRBD2 (5 bases each). Germline V gene lookup returns CDR1 MDHEN and CDR2 SYDVKM. This CDR3 spans 12 amino acids. V was cut by 6 bases and J by 1 base, with 5 bases left in between. The chain's CDR3 is CASRGGTDTQYF. The CDR3, as DNA: TGTGCCAGCAGGGGGGGCACAGATACGCAGTATTTT.

The V gene is TRBV5-1, the J gene TRBJ2-7; D is tentatively TRBD1 or TRBD2 (5 bases each). The CDR3 totals 14 residues. V gave up 3 bases and J gave up 3 bases, with 13 bases separating them. Per the germline V gene, CDR1 is SGHRS and CDR2 is YFSETQ. The CDR3 protein is CASSSRGADYEQYF. CDR3 DNA: TGCGCCAGCAGCTCCAGAGGGGCAGACTACGAGCAGTACTTC.